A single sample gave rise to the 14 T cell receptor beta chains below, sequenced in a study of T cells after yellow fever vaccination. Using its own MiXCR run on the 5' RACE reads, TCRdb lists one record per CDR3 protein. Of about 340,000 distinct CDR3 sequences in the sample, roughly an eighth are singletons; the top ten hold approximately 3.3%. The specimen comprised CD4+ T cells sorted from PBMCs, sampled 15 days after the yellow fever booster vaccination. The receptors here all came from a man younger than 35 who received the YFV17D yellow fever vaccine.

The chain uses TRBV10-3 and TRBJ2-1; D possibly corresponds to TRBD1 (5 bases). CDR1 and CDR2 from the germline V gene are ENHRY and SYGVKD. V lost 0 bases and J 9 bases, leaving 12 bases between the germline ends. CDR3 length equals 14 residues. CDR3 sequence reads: CAISESARVTEQFF. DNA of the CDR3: TGTGCCATCAGTGAGTCAGCCAGGGTCACTGAGCAGTTCTTC.

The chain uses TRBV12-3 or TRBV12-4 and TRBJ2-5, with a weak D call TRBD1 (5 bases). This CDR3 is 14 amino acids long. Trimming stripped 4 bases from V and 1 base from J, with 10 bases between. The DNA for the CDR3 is TGTGCCAGCAGTTGGGAAAGGGGCCAAGAGACCCAGTACTTC. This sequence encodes CASSWERGQETQYF.

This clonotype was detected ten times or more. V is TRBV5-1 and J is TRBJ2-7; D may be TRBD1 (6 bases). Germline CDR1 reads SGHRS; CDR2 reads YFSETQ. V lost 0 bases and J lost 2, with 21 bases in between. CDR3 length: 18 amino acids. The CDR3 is CASSLAGGTGRTAYEQYF. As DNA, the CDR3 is TGCGCCAGCAGCTTGGCCGGCGGAACAGGGCGGACAGCCTACGAGCAGTACTTC.

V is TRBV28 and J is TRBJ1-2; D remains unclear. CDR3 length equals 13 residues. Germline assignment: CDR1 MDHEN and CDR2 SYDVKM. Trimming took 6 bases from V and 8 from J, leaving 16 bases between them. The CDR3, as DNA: TGTGCCAGCAGGCGGGGAGCTTTTTTGGGCTACACCTTC. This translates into CASRRGAFLGYTF.

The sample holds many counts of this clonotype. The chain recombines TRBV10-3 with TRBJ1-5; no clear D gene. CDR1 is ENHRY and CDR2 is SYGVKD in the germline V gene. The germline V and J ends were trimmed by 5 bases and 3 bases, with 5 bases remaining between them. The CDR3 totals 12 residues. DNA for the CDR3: TGTGCCATCAGTCCGAACAATCAGCCCCAGCATTTT. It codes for CAISPNNQPQHF.

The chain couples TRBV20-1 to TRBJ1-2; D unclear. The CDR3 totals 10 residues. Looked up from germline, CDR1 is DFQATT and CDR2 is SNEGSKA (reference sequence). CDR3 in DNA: TGCAGCGGTGGGGATTATGGCTACACCTTC. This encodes CSGGDYGYTF.

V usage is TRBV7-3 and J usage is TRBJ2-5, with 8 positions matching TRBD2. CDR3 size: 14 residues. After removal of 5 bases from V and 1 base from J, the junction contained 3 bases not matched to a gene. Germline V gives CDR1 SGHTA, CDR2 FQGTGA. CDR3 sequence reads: CASSPREGQETQYF. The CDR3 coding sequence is TGTGCCAGCAGCCCTCGGGAGGGCCAAGAGACCCAGTACTTC. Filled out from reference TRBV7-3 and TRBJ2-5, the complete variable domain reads GAGVSQTPSNKVTEKGKYVELRCDPISGHTALYWYRQSLGQGPEFLIYFQGTGAADDSGLPNDRFFAVRPEGSVSTLKIQRTERGDSAVYLCASSPREGQETQYFGPGTRLLVL.

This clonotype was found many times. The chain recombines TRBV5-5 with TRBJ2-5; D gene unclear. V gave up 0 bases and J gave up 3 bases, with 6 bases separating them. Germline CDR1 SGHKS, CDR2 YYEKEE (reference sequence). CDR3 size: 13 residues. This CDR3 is CASSLDPEETQYF. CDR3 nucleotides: TGTGCCAGCAGCTTGGATCCAGAAGAGACCCAGTACTTC. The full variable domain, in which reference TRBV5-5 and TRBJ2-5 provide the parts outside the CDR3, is DAGVTQSPTHLIKTRGQQVTLRCSPISGHKSVSWYQQVLGQGPQFIFQYYEKEERGRGNFPDRFSARQFPNYSSELNVNALLLGDSALYLCASSLDPEETQYFGPGTRLLVL.

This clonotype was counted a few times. CDR3: CASSYGGQDSSYNSPLHF. CDR3 nucleotide sequence: TGTGCCAGCAGTTACGGGGGACAGGACAGCTCCTATAATTCACCCCTCCACTTT. The chain combines TRBV6-5 with TRBJ1-6, with 8 bases that match TRBD1. This CDR3 has 18 amino acids. Germline V CDR1 and CDR2: MNHEY, SVGAGI. V lost 2 bases and J lost 0; bases outside the gene matches: 6.

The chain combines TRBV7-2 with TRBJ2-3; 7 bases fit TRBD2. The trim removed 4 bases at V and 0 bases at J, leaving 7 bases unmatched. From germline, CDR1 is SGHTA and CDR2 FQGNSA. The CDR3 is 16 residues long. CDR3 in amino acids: CASSSLAGLSTDTQYF. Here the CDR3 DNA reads TGTGCCAGCAGCTCCTTAGCGGGCCTTAGCACAGATACGCAGTATTTT.

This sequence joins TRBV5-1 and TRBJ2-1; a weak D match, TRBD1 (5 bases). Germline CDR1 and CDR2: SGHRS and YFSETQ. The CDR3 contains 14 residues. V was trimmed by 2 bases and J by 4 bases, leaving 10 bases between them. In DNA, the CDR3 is TGCGCCAGCAGCTTTGAGAAGGGGTACAATGAGCAGTTCTTC. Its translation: CASSFEKGYNEQFF. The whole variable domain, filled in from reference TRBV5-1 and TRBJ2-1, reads KAGVTQTPRYLIKTRGQQVTLSCSPISGHRSVSWYQQTPGQGLQFLFEYFSETQRNKGNFPGRFSGRQFSNSRSEMNVSTLELGDSALYLCASSFEKGYNEQFFGPGTRLTVL.

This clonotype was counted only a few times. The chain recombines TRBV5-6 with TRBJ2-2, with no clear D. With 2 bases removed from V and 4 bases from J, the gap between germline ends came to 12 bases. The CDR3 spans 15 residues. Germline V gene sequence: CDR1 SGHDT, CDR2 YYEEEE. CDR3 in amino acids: CASSFRVAATGELFF. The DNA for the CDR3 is TGTGCCAGCAGCTTCCGGGTAGCTGCCACCGGGGAGCTGTTTTTT.

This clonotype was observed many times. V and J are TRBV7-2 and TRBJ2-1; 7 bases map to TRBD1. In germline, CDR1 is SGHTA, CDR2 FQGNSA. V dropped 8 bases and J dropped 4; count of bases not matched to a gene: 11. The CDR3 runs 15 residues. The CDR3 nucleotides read TGTGCCAGCGGCAAGGGGGCAATGTTATACAATGAGCAGTTCTTC. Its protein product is CASGKGAMLYNEQFF. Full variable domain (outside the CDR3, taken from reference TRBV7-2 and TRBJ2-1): GAGVSQSPSNKVTEKGKDVELRCDPISGHTALYWYRQSLGQGLEFLIYFQGNSAPDKSGLPSDRFSAERTGGSVSTLTIQRTQQEDSAVYLCASGKGAMLYNEQFFGPGTRLTVL.

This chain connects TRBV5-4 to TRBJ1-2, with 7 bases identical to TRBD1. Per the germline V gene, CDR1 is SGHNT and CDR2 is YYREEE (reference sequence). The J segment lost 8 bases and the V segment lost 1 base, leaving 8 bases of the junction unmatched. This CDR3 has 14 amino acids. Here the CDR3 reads CASSLPTGALGYTF. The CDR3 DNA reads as TGTGCCAGCAGCTTGCCTACAGGGGCCCTAGGCTACACCTTC.